The 21 T cell receptor beta chains reported below all come from one sample, sequenced in a study of vaccination effects on CD4 cells after COVID-19. Profiling relied on immunoSEQ multiplex PCR, and the TCRdb table lists in-frame clones only, not all of them. The data contain about 40,000 clones, approximately 70% of them singletons. For these receptors, no antigen is known. Before any sequencing was done, the ViraFEST assay used viral peptide pools to expand antigen-specific CD4+ T cells. Having been cultured for 10 days, the cells underwent CD4+ T cell isolation. The study found no prior SARS-CoV-2 infection in the vaccine recipients, who tested negative for nucleocapsid antibodies. Sequencing used CD4+ T cells from PBMCs cultured with SARS-CoV-2 spike peptides, obtained before COVID-19 vaccination. The receptors stem from a human donor who received a COVID-19 vaccine.

In its sample, this clone was seen once. The J gene is TRBJ2-3, the V gene TRBV19; TRBD1 matches at 7 bases. This CDR3 comprises 16 residues. Germline V gene lookup returns CDR1 LNHDA and CDR2 SQIVND (reference sequence). The V segment lost 7 bases and the J segment 8 bases; nucleotides outside the gene matches: 18. CDR3 in DNA: TGTGCCAGTACTCCCTTTAGGGGGCAGAACTTTGGTACGCAGTATTTT. This codes for CASTPFRGQNFGTQYF.

The table lists this clone with a few counts. The chain carries TRBV5-1 and TRBJ2-1, with TRBD2 matching over 9 bases. The CDR3 consists of 15 residues. After removal of 0 bases from V and 8 bases from J, the junction contained 6 bases not matched to a gene. Germline CDR1 and CDR2: SGHRS and YFSETQ. The CDR3: CASSLGAGGPHEQFF. The CDR3 coding sequence is TGCGCCAGCAGCTTGGGGGCGGGAGGGCCGCATGAGCAGTTCTTC.

This clone was found a few times. V and J are TRBV5-4 and TRBJ2-7, with a weak D call TRBD1 (6 bases). The CDR3 contains 14 residues. V was shortened by 2 bases and J by 2 bases, with 11 bases between the two germline ends. The germline V gene has CDR1 SGHNT and CDR2 YYREEE (reference sequence). The CDR3 region has the DNA TGTGCCAGCAGCTTCAGGGGAAATCCCTACGAGCAGTACTTC. This codes for CASSFRGNPYEQYF.

The rearrangement joins TRBV5-1 to TRBJ2-5, with no clear D. The CDR3 totals 12 residues. V was shortened by 4 bases and J by 7 bases, with 11 bases between the two germline ends. Germline V gives CDR1 SGHRS, CDR2 YFSETQ. The CDR3 nucleotides read TGCGCCAGCAGCCCCGGGCCGGGGACCCAGTACTTC. Translation gives CASSPGPGTQYF.

This clone showed up just a few times. V gene TRBV2 combines with J gene TRBJ1-5; D not resolved. Trimming took 8 bases from V and 5 from J, leaving 10 bases between them. Germline-derived CDR1 and CDR2 are SNHLY and FYNNEI. CDR3 length: 12 amino acids. The CDR3 loop is CASPTRDQPQHF. The DNA of the CDR3 is TGTGCCAGCCCTACGCGGGATCAGCCCCAGCATTTT.

The CDR3 DNA follows: TGTGCCAGCAGTTTTGGTGGGAACAGATTCAACACTGAAGCTTTCTTT. This sequence encodes CASSFGGNRFNTEAFF. The chain recombines TRBV28 with TRBJ1-1, with unresolved D. V shed 3 bases and J shed 2 bases, with 16 bases lying between them. The germline V gene encodes CDR1 MDHEN and CDR2 SYDVKM. The CDR3 totals 16 residues. Variable domain in full (rest from reference TRBV28 and TRBJ1-1): DVKVTQSSRYLVKRTGEKVFLECVQDMDHENMFWYRQDPGLGLRLIYFSYDVKMKEKGDIPEGYSVSREKKERFSLILESASTNQTSMYLCASSFGGNRFNTEAFFGQGTRLTVV.

Only a few counts were recorded for this clone. The genes are TRBV4-1 and TRBJ1-6, with 10 bases that match TRBD1. CDR1 and CDR2 (germline): MGHRA, YSYEKL. The V gene end was trimmed by 1 base and the J gene end by 8 bases; junction bases not matched to a gene: 5. The CDR3 consists of 16 residues. The CDR3 spells CASSQGRGQGYSPLHF. CDR3 nucleotides: TGCGCCAGCAGCCAAGGAAGGGGACAGGGGTATTCACCCCTCCACTTT.

This chain joins TRBV5-1 and TRBJ1-5, with 8 bases that match TRBD1. The CDR3 sequence is 18 residues long. Germline loops: CDR1 SGHRS, CDR2 YFSETQ. Trimming removed 1 base from V and 5 bases from J; junction bases left unmatched: 14. The CDR3 reads CASSLYSARDRGDQPQHF. The CDR3 nucleotides are TGCGCCAGCAGCTTGTATTCGGCCCGTGACAGGGGCGATCAGCCCCAGCATTTT.

This clone was picked up a small number of times. This sequence joins TRBV11-3 and TRBJ2-3, with no clear D. V lost 8 bases and J 1 base, leaving 10 bases between the germline ends. Germline CDR1 SGHNT, CDR2 YENEEA. This CDR3 region has 13 residues. The CDR3 protein is CASAVRGTDTQYF. CDR3 nucleotides: TGTGCCAGCGCAGTTAGGGGCACAGATACGCAGTATTTT.

The rearrangement uses TRBV15 and TRBJ1-3; maybe TRBD1 (5 bases). CDR1 and CDR2 (germline): LNHNV, YYDKDF (reference sequence). Trimming removed 0 bases from V and 9 bases from J, with 12 bases in between. CDR3 length: 14 residues. The CDR3 loop reads CATSRDRMGGTIYF. The DNA for the CDR3 is TGTGCCACCAGCAGAGATCGAATGGGGGGCACCATATATTTT.

This chain's CDR3 is CASGGPGDSQAYEQYF. The CDR3 DNA reads TGTGCCAGCGGGGGACCTGGGGACAGCCAAGCCTACGAGCAGTACTTC. This rearrangement joins TRBV11-2 to TRBJ2-7; 7 nucleotides line up with TRBD1. The CDR3 runs to 16 residues. Germline V lookup: CDR1 SGHAT, CDR2 FQNNGV. J was trimmed by 2 bases and V by 8 bases; bases with no gene match: 15.

This clone was recorded only once. The chain combines TRBV28 with TRBJ2-5; the D is unclear. The germline gives CDR1 MDHEN, CDR2 SYDVKM. The CDR3 spans 13 residues. V was pared by 3 bases and J by 7 bases, with 12 bases between. The DNA of the CDR3 is TGTGCCAGCAGTTTGCGTGCTCCGGTGACCCAGTACTTC. Amino acids: CASSLRAPVTQYF.

Turning to this clone: At one end the junction does not follow the germline gene, possibly because of a read error. The chain couples TRBV2 to TRBJ2-1, with D perhaps matching TRBD1 (7 bases). Germline lookup yields CDR1 SNHLY and CDR2 FYNNEI. The CDR3 covers 12 residues. Here the CDR3 reads CAGRGDYNEQFF. In DNA form, the CDR3 reads TGTGCCGGCAGGGGGGATTACAATGAGCAGTTCTTC.

This chain links TRBV9 with TRBJ1-3; D is unresolved. Germline V CDR1 and CDR2: SGDLS, YYNGEE. This CDR3 contains 15 residues. The V and J ends lost 0 bases and 14 bases respectively, with 21 bases between them. CDR3 coding DNA: TGTGCCAGCAGCGTAGACCTCCACGCCGCCGCCGTCGTATATTTT. It codes for CASSVDLHAAAVVYF.

The gene calls are TRBV12-3 or TRBV12-4 and TRBJ1-1; D is ambiguous. With 7 bases removed from V and 1 base from J, the gap between germline ends came to 10 bases. The CDR3 loop spans 13 amino acids. The CDR3 reads CASKRAANTEAFF. The CDR3 DNA sequence: TGTGCCAGCAAAAGGGCAGCGAACACTGAAGCTTTCTTT.

Only a few counts were recorded for this clone. CDR3 protein: CASSRWDRGAGQFF. As DNA, the CDR3 is TGTGCCAGCAGCCGGTGGGACAGGGGAGCGGGGCAGTTCTTC. The chain links TRBV5-6 to TRBJ2-1; 10 nucleotides agree with TRBD1. The junction had 10 bases not matched to a gene; V was cut back by 4 bases and J by 12 bases. This CDR3 contains 14 residues. Per the germline V gene, CDR1 is SGHDT and CDR2 is YYEEEE.

V gene TRBV11-3 combines with J gene TRBJ1-1; the D gene is possibly TRBD1 (6 bases). CDR3 length: 14 residues. V dropped 0 bases and J dropped 8 bases, with 13 bases sitting between them. Germline values: CDR1 SGHNT, CDR2 YENEEA. CDR3 DNA: TGTGCCAGCAGCTTAGATTCGGATAGGGGGGAAGCTTTCTTT. This sequence encodes CASSLDSDRGEAFF.

This clone has only a few counts. The V gene is TRBV14, the J gene TRBJ1-1; TRBD1 aligns across 7 bases. Germline CDR1 reads SGHDN; CDR2 reads FVKESK. The CDR3 runs to 16 residues. V dropped 0 bases and J dropped 1; count of bases not matched to a gene: 5. CDR3 residues: CASSQEGGRWNTEAFF. CDR3 DNA: TGTGCCAGCAGCCAAGAAGGGGGCAGGTGGAACACTGAAGCTTTCTTT.

This clone was found once. The chain couples TRBV5-1 to TRBJ2-3; D uncertain. The CDR3 is made up of 16 amino acids. V was cut by 0 bases and J by 0 bases, with 11 bases left in between. Per the germline V gene, CDR1 is SGHRS and CDR2 is YFSETQ. The CDR3 reads CASSLGSRPSTDTQYF. DNA for the CDR3: TGCGCCAGCAGCTTGGGGTCCAGACCTAGCACAGATACGCAGTATTTT.

The chain employs TRBV9 and TRBJ1-3, with D unclear. V was shortened by 3 bases and J by 4 bases, with 11 bases between the two germline ends. Germline values: CDR1 SGDLS, CDR2 YYNGEE. CDR3 length: 14 residues. CDR3 bases: TGTGCCAGCAGCGCATTGTTGGGAGGAAACACCATATATTTT. Encoded protein: CASSALLGGNTIYF. Full variable domain (outside the CDR3, taken from reference TRBV9 and TRBJ1-3): DSGVTQTPKHLITATGQRVTLRCSPRSGDLSVYWYQQSLDQGLQFLIQYYNGEERAKGNILERFSAQQFPDLHSELNLSSLELGDSALYFCASSALLGGNTIYFGEGSWLTVV.

The gene calls are TRBV4-3 and TRBJ2-3; tentative D call: TRBD1 (5 bases). Trimming removed 0 bases from V and 2 bases from J, with 15 bases in between. CDR1 is LGHNA and CDR2 is YSLEER in the germline V gene. The CDR3 sequence is 17 residues long. The CDR3 DNA follows: TGCGCCAGCAGCCAAGATTTGAGACAGTCTGTCACAGATACGCAGTATTTT. Its protein is CASSQDLRQSVTDTQYF.